The 25 T cell receptor beta chains in this list originate from one sample, sequenced in a study of blood T cell repertoires in COVID-19. TCRdb's copy holds only in-frame clones and misses some; the assay was immunoSEQ multiplex PCR. Among approximately 220,000 clones, about 80% were seen once, and the ten largest hold roughly 4.8%. The sample taken for sequencing was PBMCs or T cells enriched from blood (not recorded which). Receptors originate from a woman between 45 and 65 years old who had been exposed to COVID-19.

V gene TRBV7-9 combines with J gene TRBJ1-1, with 8 positions matching TRBD1. V shed 1 base and J 0 bases; nucleotides not matched to a gene: 1. Germline CDR1 is SEHNR and CDR2 is FQNEAQ (reference sequence). The CDR3 has 15 amino acids. CDR3 sequence (DNA): TGTGCCAGCAGCTTAGGGGGACAGGTGAACACTGAAGCTTTCTTT. Amino acids: CASSLGGQVNTEAFF.

CDR3 amino acids: CASSPGIYTNEKLFF. The CDR3, as DNA: TGTGCCAGCAGCCCAGGGATCTACACTAATGAAAAACTGTTTTTT. J is TRBJ1-4 and V is TRBV9; D is perhaps TRBD1 (5 bases). This CDR3 has 15 residues. V lost 4 bases to trimming and J lost 2 bases, with 12 bases between them. CDR1 is SGDLS, CDR2 YYNGEE, per germline.

J is TRBJ1-2 and V is TRBV2, with D uncertain. CDR1 and CDR2 (germline): SNHLY, FYNNEI. Trimming took off 6 bases at V and 6 bases at J, with 11 bases between the two ends. This CDR3 is 12 amino acids long. The CDR3 DNA follows: TGTGCCAGCAGAAGAGGTCAGAATGGCTACACCTTC. Translated: CASRRGQNGYTF.

The gene calls are TRBV27 and TRBJ1-1, with D possibly TRBD1 on 5 matching bases. Germline CDR1 reads MNHEY; CDR2 reads SMNVEV (reference sequence). CDR3 length equals 12 residues. The V end lost 3 bases, the J end lost 8 bases, and 10 bases lay between the germline ends. The CDR3 nucleotides are TGTGCCAGCAGTTTTTTAGGGGAAGAAGCTTTCTTT. Its translation is CASSFLGEEAFF.

With respect to this clone: At the DNA level, this CDR3 is encoded by other sequences in the same sample as well. The chain joins TRBV28 to TRBJ1-1; 8 positions agree with TRBD1. The length of the CDR3 is 12 residues. The junction had 1 base not matched to a gene; V was cut back by 2 bases and J by 8 bases. Looked up from germline, CDR1 is MDHEN and CDR2 is SYDVKM. The CDR3 DNA sequence: TGTGCCAGCAGTTTAGGGACAGGCGAAGCTTTCTTT. It translates to CASSLGTGEAFF.

The sample holds a few counts of this clone. The chain carries TRBV19 and TRBJ1-2, with unresolved D. The CDR3 runs 16 residues. The germline V gene encodes CDR1 LNHDA and CDR2 SQIVND (reference sequence). The germline V and J ends were trimmed by 7 bases and 5 bases, with 23 bases remaining between them. CDR3 sequence (DNA): TGTGCCAGTACTCCCACGGGGAGCTTGGGCCTATATGGCTACACCTTC. It yields the protein CASTPTGSLGLYGYTF.

The rearrangement joins TRBV6-6 to TRBJ1-6; no reliable D call. V lost 7 bases and J lost 7, with 11 bases in between. The CDR3 totals 13 residues. CDR1 and CDR2 (germline): MNHNY, SVGAGI (reference sequence). The CDR3 sequence: CASTKRINSPLHF. DNA for the CDR3: TGTGCCAGCACCAAGCGGATCAATTCACCCCTCCACTTT.

The rearrangement links TRBV12-5 to TRBJ2-4; perhaps TRBD1 as D (6 bases). Trimming stripped 6 bases from V and 0 bases from J, with 24 bases between. CDR3 length equals 19 residues. The germline V gene has CDR1 LGHNT and CDR2 FRNRAP. The DNA for the CDR3 is TGTGCTAGTGGCTACCCCAGGGGCACCCCAAGGGTAGCCAAAAACATTCAGTACTTC. It yields the protein CASGYPRGTPRVAKNIQYF.

This chain joins TRBV30 and TRBJ1-1; no reliable D call. V lost 4 bases and J 1 base, leaving 7 bases between the germline ends. In germline, CDR1 is GTSNPN, CDR2 SVGIG (reference sequence). The CDR3 contains 12 residues. The CDR3 coding sequence is TGTGCCTGGATGGAGAGGAACACTGAAGCTTTCTTT. The encoded protein is CAWMERNTEAFF.

This chain uses TRBV27 with TRBJ2-7; possible D gene TRBD2, 6 bases. The CDR3 runs 14 residues. Germline V CDR1 and CDR2: MNHEY, SMNVEV (reference sequence). V gave up 3 bases and J gave up 7 bases, with 16 bases separating them. DNA for the CDR3: TGTGCCAGCAGTTTTGACCTCGGGGGTGGGGAGCAGTACTTC. Its translation: CASSFDLGGGEQYF.

The chain uses TRBV19 and TRBJ1-2, with no clear D. This CDR3 has 14 residues. Trimming took 6 bases from V and 4 from J, leaving 15 bases between them. Germline V gene data show CDR1 as LNHDA and CDR2 as SQIVND (reference sequence). The CDR3 coding sequence is TGTGCCAGTAGGGAGCGAGCCCCATTCTATGGCTACACCTTC. As protein: CASRERAPFYGYTF.

The chain is built from TRBV3-1 (or the pseudogene TRBV3-2) and TRBJ1-3; TRBD1 agrees at 10 bases. The junction had 7 bases not matched to a gene; V was cut back by 4 bases and J by 7 bases. This CDR3 is 15 amino acids long. Germline values: CDR1 LGHDT, CDR2 YNNKEL (reference sequence). CDR3 nucleotides: TGTGCCAGCAGCCCCGGGACAGGGGTAGGGAACACCATATATTTT. Its translation is CASSPGTGVGNTIYF.

The chain links TRBV18 to TRBJ2-3; tentatively, D is TRBD1 (5 bases). Germline V gene data show CDR1 as KGHSH and CDR2 as LQKENI. V was pared by 4 bases and J by 2 bases, with 10 bases between. The CDR3 is made up of 14 amino acids. CDR3 sequence reads: CASSRQPPTDTQYF. In nucleotides, the CDR3 is TGTGCCAGCTCACGACAGCCCCCCACAGATACGCAGTATTTT.

The chain is built from TRBV19 and TRBJ2-3; 8 positions agree with TRBD2. This CDR3 spans 17 amino acids. V lost 6 bases and J lost 2; bases outside the gene matches: 13. Germline assignment: CDR1 LNHDA and CDR2 SQIVND (reference sequence). CDR3 coding DNA: TGTGCCAGTAGCTTCTCGCTCACTAGCGGATCCACAGATACGCAGTATTTT. It encodes CASSFSLTSGSTDTQYF.

The chain joins TRBV10-3 to TRBJ1-5; 12 bases are shared with TRBD1. Per germline, CDR1 ENHRY and CDR2 SYGVKD. The CDR3 runs to 17 residues. Trimming took 10 bases from V and 3 from J; bases not matched to a gene: 13. The CDR3 DNA sequence: TGTGCCACCTCAGGCTCCGGGACAGGGGGCTCCAATCAGCCCCAGCATTTT. Translated: CATSGSGTGGSNQPQHF.

The V call is TRBV7-8, the J call TRBJ1-1, with D possibly matching TRBD1 (5 bases). The germline V gene encodes CDR1 SGHVS and CDR2 FQNEAQ. CDR3 length equals 15 residues. Trimming shortened V by 2 bases and J by 5 bases, and 15 bases separated the two germline ends. The CDR3 DNA follows: TGTGCCAGCAGCTTATACGTCGGGGGTGGGACTGAAGCTTTCTTT. It codes for CASSLYVGGGTEAFF.

The rearrangement joins TRBV19 to TRBJ2-3; D perhaps matches TRBD2 (5 bases). Trimming took 7 bases from V and 2 from J, leaving 10 bases between them. Germline CDR1 is LNHDA and CDR2 is SQIVND (reference sequence). The CDR3 runs 13 residues. This CDR3 reads CASNAGLTDTQYF. CDR3 coding DNA: TGTGCCAGTAACGCGGGCCTCACAGATACGCAGTATTTT.

This clone was seen a single time. The chain uses TRBV24-1 and TRBJ1-1; no firm D call. V lost 7 bases and J 2 bases, leaving 10 bases between the germline ends. The CDR3 runs to 13 residues. Germline V gives CDR1 KGHDR, CDR2 SFDVKD. CDR3 sequence (DNA): TGTGCCACCAGAAAACAGTCTAACACTGAAGCTTTCTTT. Amino acid sequence: CATRKQSNTEAFF.

V usage is TRBV3-1 (or the pseudogene TRBV3-2) and J usage is TRBJ1-4; D ambiguous. The CDR3 spans 15 residues. Trimming shortened V by 4 bases and J by 7 bases, and 16 bases separated the two germline ends. The V gene's germline CDR1 is LGHDT and CDR2 YNNKEL (reference sequence). The CDR3 nucleotides are TGTGCCAGCAGCCTAAGGACGGCGGGAGGTGAAAAACTGTTTTTT. Translation: CASSLRTAGGEKLFF.

The sample holds one count of this clone. The chain employs TRBV6-1 and TRBJ1-6; D not resolved. V was shortened by 0 bases and J by 7 bases, with 7 bases between the two germline ends. The CDR3 has 14 residues. CDR1 MNHNS and CDR2 SASEGT come from the germline V gene. CDR3 region: CASSEAGSNSPLHF. DNA for the CDR3: TGTGCCAGCAGTGAAGCAGGGAGCAATTCACCCCTCCACTTT.

This clone was seen a single time. The V gene is TRBV6-5, the J gene TRBJ1-1, with D tentatively TRBD1 (6 bases). CDR3 size: 13 residues. CDR1 MNHEY and CDR2 SVGAGI come from the germline V gene. The V end lost 8 bases, the J end lost 1 base, and 11 bases lay between the germline ends. CDR3 in amino acids: CASQQGGNTEAFF. The CDR3 nucleotides read TGTGCCAGCCAACAAGGGGGGAACACTGAAGCTTTCTTT.

This clone was recorded a few times. This sequence joins TRBV6-5 and TRBJ1-1, with 9 positions matching TRBD1. CDR1 is MNHEY and CDR2 is SVGAGI in the germline V gene. This CDR3 region has 15 residues. V dropped 7 bases and J dropped 10; count of bases not matched to a gene: 16. CDR3 nucleotides: TGTGCCAGCATTTCAGACCGAACAGGGGGCGCAGGAGCTTTCTTT. It translates to CASISDRTGGAGAFF.

The V and J genes are TRBV7-2 and TRBJ1-1; D might be TRBD1 (6 bases). Trimming shortened V by 5 bases and J by 6 bases, and 16 bases separated the two germline ends. Germline values: CDR1 SGHTA, CDR2 FQGNSA. CDR3 length: 14 residues. This CDR3 is CASSQGRRGAEAFF. In DNA form, the CDR3 reads TGTGCCAGCAGCCAGGGGCGAAGGGGAGCTGAAGCTTTCTTT.

CDR3 residues: CASSPGRGYGYTF. The DNA for the CDR3 is TGTGCCAGCAGCCCCGGTAGGGGCTACGGCTACACCTTC. This chain links TRBV5-4 with TRBJ1-2; perhaps TRBD1 as D (5 bases). The germline CDR1 and CDR2 sequences are SGHNT and YYREEE (reference sequence). Trimming removed 4 bases from V and 8 bases from J, with 15 bases in between. CDR3 length: 13 residues.

V and J are TRBV3-1 (or the pseudogene TRBV3-2) and TRBJ2-5, with TRBD2 matching 12 bases. J lost 3 bases, V lost 5 bases, and 25 bases had no gene match. This CDR3 has 22 residues. Germline values: CDR1 LGHDT, CDR2 YNNKEL (reference sequence). As DNA, the CDR3 is TGTGCCAGCAGCGACCTCTCTGGGAGACGACTGCCTAGCGGGGGGGCCAAAGAGACCCAGTACTTC. This sequence encodes CASSDLSGRRLPSGGAKETQYF.